This passage covers 12 T cell receptor beta chains from one sample sequenced in a study of T-cell reconstitution after alpha-beta-depleted transplantation in children. The library targeted TCRbeta and was prepared with unique molecular identifiers. TCRdb analysed the PCR reads with MiXCR anew, one entry per CDR3 protein. The sample lists hundreds of thousands of distinct CDR3 sequences; over 10% were seen once. The specimen comprised PBMCs, mostly from graft donor cells, sampled 360 days after TCRalphabeta/CD19-depleted stem cell transplant. The receptors originated from a male patient aged 10 to 17 who had a stem cell transplant for acute myeloid leukemia, so the T cells may come from the graft donor.

Many counts were recorded for this clonotype. This chain links TRBV3-1 with TRBJ1-1, with D possibly matching TRBD1 (6 bases). The CDR3 runs to 16 residues. The germline V gene encodes CDR1 LGHDT and CDR2 YNNKEL (reference sequence). V was shortened by 4 bases and J by 0 bases, with 15 bases between the two germline ends. This CDR3 is CASSPTGILMNTEAFF. The CDR3 DNA follows: TGTGCCAGCAGCCCGACAGGAATCCTTATGAACACTGAAGCTTTCTTT.

This clonotype was observed a handful of times. CDR3 nucleotide sequence: TGTGCCAGCAGCCCGATCTCCGGAGGTGGTGGGAATGAGCAGTTCTTC. Translated, it gives CASSPISGGGGNEQFF. The chain joins TRBV11-2 to TRBJ2-1; possibly TRBD2 for D (5 bases). This CDR3 has 16 amino acids. V lost 5 bases and J lost 7, with 21 bases in between. The germline V gene encodes CDR1 SGHAT and CDR2 FQNNGV.

This clonotype was recorded a few times. This rearrangement joins TRBV29-1 to TRBJ2-1, with 10 bases lining up with TRBD2. Germline CDR1 reads SQVTM; CDR2 reads ANQGSEA. With 6 bases clipped from V and 7 bases from J, the junction kept 9 bases outside the gene matches. The length of the CDR3 is 14 residues. The CDR3 sequence: CSVDPSGSGNEQFF. The CDR3 nucleotides read TGCAGCGTCGATCCTAGCGGGAGCGGAAATGAGCAGTTCTTC.

This clonotype appeared a few times. The chain uses TRBV12-3 or TRBV12-4 and TRBJ2-2, with TRBD2 matching over 15 bases. There are 18 residues in the CDR3. V trimming: 8 bases; J trimming: 0 bases; junction bases outside the gene matches: 7. CDR3 bases: TGTGCCAGCCGCGGACTAGCGGGAGGGCCGCCGAACACCGGGGAGCTGTTTTTT. Protein sequence: CASRGLAGGPPNTGELFF.

Turning to this clonotype: Compared with germline, one end of the junction differs, possibly owing to a read error. The chain uses TRBV6-2 or TRBV6-3 and TRBJ1-1; a weak D match, TRBD1 (5 bases). The CDR3 spans 16 residues. Germline-derived CDR1 and CDR2 are MNHEY and SVGEGT. The CDR3 loop is CASSHSLAGKNTEAFF. In DNA form, the CDR3 reads TGTGCCAGCAGTCACTCCCTTGCAGGGAAGAACACTGAAGCTTTCTTT.

The chain joins TRBV7-9 to TRBJ2-6; D is possibly TRBD1 (5 bases). Deletions cut 5 bases from V and 2 bases from J, with 10 bases between. This CDR3 spans 15 amino acids. Germline assignment: CDR1 SEHNR and CDR2 FQNEAQ (reference sequence). CDR3 region: CASSQGPPGANVLTF. In nucleotides, the CDR3 is TGTGCCAGCAGCCAGGGTCCCCCTGGGGCCAACGTCCTGACTTTC.

This clonotype has just a few counts. The chain has TRBV5-1 and TRBJ2-7, with D hard to call. CDR3 length equals 14 residues. Germline values: CDR1 SGHRS, CDR2 YFSETQ. The germline V and J ends were trimmed by 0 bases and 4 bases, with 11 bases remaining between them. For the CDR3, the DNA is TGCGCCAGCAGCTTGGCCGGAATAGAGTACGAGCAGTACTTC. Translating gives CASSLAGIEYEQYF.

The chain employs TRBV29-1 and TRBJ1-2, with D possibly TRBD1 on 6 matching bases. The CDR3 runs 14 residues. Germline lookup yields CDR1 SQVTM and CDR2 ANQGSEA. Trimming removed 8 bases from V and 8 bases from J, with 24 bases in between. CDR3 protein: CSSRGASIREGYTF. Here the CDR3 DNA reads TGCAGCTCCCGGGGGGCCTCCATCCGCGAAGGCTACACCTTC.

This clonotype was observed a handful of times. DNA of the CDR3: TGTGCCATCAGTGAGTCTCTAACTAGTGGTTACGAGCAGTACTTC. This gives the protein CAISESLTSGYEQYF. The chain carries TRBV10-3 and TRBJ2-7, with D possibly being TRBD2 (5 bases). This CDR3 comprises 15 residues. V was shortened by 0 bases and J by 4 bases, with 13 bases between the two germline ends. CDR1 ENHRY and CDR2 SYGVKD come from the germline V gene.

This clonotype was seen at least ten times. The rearrangement uses TRBV5-1 and TRBJ2-7; no reliable D call. Germline V CDR1 and CDR2: SGHRS, YFSETQ. V lost 4 bases and J 6 bases, leaving 11 bases between the germline ends. The CDR3 has 12 amino acids. The CDR3 region is CASSGWVGEQYF. In DNA, the CDR3 is TGCGCCAGCAGCGGGTGGGTCGGCGAGCAGTACTTC.

The chain's CDR3 is CSVNRHSSTDTQYF. In nucleotides, the CDR3 is TGCAGCGTTAATCGGCATTCTAGCACAGATACGCAGTATTTT. The chain carries TRBV29-1 and TRBJ2-3, with D uncertain. In germline, CDR1 is SQVTM, CDR2 ANQGSEA. The germline V and J ends were trimmed by 5 bases and 0 bases, with 12 bases remaining between them. CDR3 length: 14 residues.

The chain uses TRBV7-9 and TRBJ2-4; a weak D match, TRBD2 (5 bases). The germline V and J ends were trimmed by 8 bases and 0 bases, with 14 bases remaining between them. The germline V gene has CDR1 SEHNR and CDR2 FQNEAQ (reference sequence). The CDR3 totals 15 residues. Here the CDR3 reads CASQPLGEAKNIQYF. CDR3 coding DNA: TGTGCCAGCCAACCCCTCGGGGAAGCCAAAAACATTCAGTACTTC. Full variable domain (missing parts from reference TRBV7-9 and TRBJ2-4): DTGVSQNPRHKITKRGQNVTFRCDPISEHNRLYWYRQTLGQGPEFLTYFQNEAQLEKSRLLSDRFSAERPKGSFSTLEIQRTEQGDSAMYLCASQPLGEAKNIQYFGAGTRLSVL.